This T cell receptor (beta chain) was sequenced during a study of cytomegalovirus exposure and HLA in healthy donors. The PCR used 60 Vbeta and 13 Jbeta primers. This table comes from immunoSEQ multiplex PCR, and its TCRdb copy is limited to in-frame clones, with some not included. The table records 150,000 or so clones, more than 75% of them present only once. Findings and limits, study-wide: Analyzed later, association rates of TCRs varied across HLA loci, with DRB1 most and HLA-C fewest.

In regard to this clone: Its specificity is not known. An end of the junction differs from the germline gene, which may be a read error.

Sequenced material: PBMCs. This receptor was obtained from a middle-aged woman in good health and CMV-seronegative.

Here the CDR3 DNA reads TGTGCCAGCAGCTTGTGGTCGGACTTC. Translation: CASSLWSDF. J is TRBJ2-7 and V is TRBV5-8; D not resolved. The length of the CDR3 is 9 residues. CDR1 and CDR2 from the germline V gene are SGHTS and YDEGEE.